This passage covers 19 T cell receptor beta chains from one sample sequenced in a study of CD8 T cells and mutated HIV epitopes. Time point denoted: sampled during acute HIV-1 infection (about 23-92 days post infection). A Smart-seq2 and MARS-Seq derived protocol with well-specific UMIs on oligo-dT primers generated single-cell cDNA. The nested PCR combined template-switch oligo forward primers with barcoded reverse primers for TCR alpha and beta. Via MiXCR, TCRdb re-called the single-cell sequencing reads, giving one row per CDR3 protein. Of about 120 distinct CDR3 sequences in the sample, about 45% were seen once. This specimen consisted of CD8+ T cells sorted from blood by dual tetramer staining, obtained during acute HIV infection. Subset given: cells binding both NAE and AE RF10 tetramers (cross-reactive), unstimulated. The source of these receptors is a man between 18 and 29 years old with HIV-1 infection.

V gene TRBV20-1 combines with J gene TRBJ2-7; D may be TRBD1 or TRBD2 (6 bases each). Germline-derived CDR1 and CDR2 are DFQATT and SNEGSKA (reference sequence). The CDR3 has 17 residues. Deletions cut 5 bases from V and 2 bases from J, with 25 bases between. The CDR3 here is CSAAPPSGAGNTYEQYF. The CDR3 DNA sequence: TGCAGTGCTGCTCCACCTTCAGGGGCGGGGAATACCTACGAGCAGTACTTC.

A word on this clonotype: It differs at one base from a far larger clone, so likely a read error. This chain links TRBV13 with TRBJ2-7, with 10 bases that match TRBD2. The CDR3 loop spans 15 amino acids. CDR1 is PRHDT, CDR2 FYEKMQ, per germline (reference sequence). CDR3 amino acids: CASSEASGGTYEQYF. DNA for the CDR3: TGCGCCAGCAGCGAGGCTAGCGGGGGAACCTACGAGCAGTACTTC.

Worth noting for this clonotype: A far larger clone is just one base off, so this is likely a read error. The CDR3 here is CASSHTTGGESYEQFF. DNA for the CDR3: TGCGCCAGCAGCCATACGACAGGGGGTGAATCCTACGAGCAGTTCTTC. The V call is TRBV4-1, the J call TRBJ2-1; TRBD1 agrees at 9 bases. V lost 3 bases and J lost 10; bases outside the gene matches: 13. CDR3 length: 16 residues. CDR1 is MGHRA, CDR2 YSYEKL, per germline.

This clonotype was picked up a small number of times. The genes are TRBV13 and TRBJ2-7; 10 bases match TRBD2. The CDR3 runs 16 residues. V shed 1 base, J shed 2 bases, and the junction held 5 bases outside the gene matches. CDR1 is PRHDT, CDR2 FYEKMQ, per germline (reference sequence). CDR3: CASSLVRSGGAYEQYF. CDR3 in DNA: TGTGCCAGCAGCTTAGTCCGAAGCGGGGGGGCCTACGAGCAGTACTTC.

To note about this clonotype: A far larger clone differs by one base, so this is likely a read error. The chain employs TRBV30 and TRBJ2-1; 9 positions match TRBD2. This CDR3 contains 14 residues. Germline V CDR1 and CDR2: GTSNPN, SVGIG (reference sequence). V gave up 2 bases and J gave up 10 bases; unmatched junction bases: 9. CDR3: CAWSSASGVYEQFF. The DNA for the CDR3 is TGTGCCTGGAGTTCGGCTAGCGGGGTGTACGAGCAGTTCTTC.

This clonotype has more than one count but fewer than ten. This likely traces to a read error, being one base from a far larger clone. V usage is TRBV6-2 or TRBV6-3 and J usage is TRBJ2-7; D is unclear. V lost 5 bases and J 7 bases, leaving 9 bases between the germline ends. The germline gives CDR1 MNHEY, CDR2 SVGEGT. CDR3 length: 11 residues. In nucleotides, the CDR3 is TGTGCCAGCAGTGTCCTAGAAGAGCAGTACTTC. Amino acid sequence: CASSVLEEQYF.

This clonotype is judged large. The chain uses TRBV2 and TRBJ1-4; 9 positions agree with TRBD1. Per germline, CDR1 SNHLY and CDR2 FYNNEI. V lost 6 bases, J lost 8 bases, and 4 bases stayed unmatched. The CDR3 length is 13 residues. DNA of the CDR3: TGTGCCAGCAGAGACAGGGGGGGAGAAAAACTGTTTTTT. It encodes CASRDRGGEKLFF.

The sample holds a few counts of this clonotype. The V gene is TRBV4-1, the J gene TRBJ2-7; TRBD2 matches at 12 bases. Unmatched junction bases numbered 6, after V lost 5 bases and J lost 1 base. There are 16 residues in the CDR3. Germline CDR1 is MGHRA and CDR2 is YSYEKL. CDR3 in DNA: TGCGCCAGCAGCGAGACTAGCGGGGGTGAATCCTACGAGCAGTACTTC. As protein: CASSETSGGESYEQYF.

A word on this clonotype: With a far larger clone one base away, a read error is the likely cause. This chain uses TRBV15 with TRBJ2-3; no clear D gene. The CDR3 has 12 residues. Germline CDR1 is LNHNV and CDR2 is YYDKDF (reference sequence). CDR3 sequence reads: CASRPEGDTQYF. The CDR3 DNA follows: TGCGCCAGCCGCCCCGAAGGAGATACGCAGTATTTT.

By sample share, this clonotype is hyperexpanded. In nucleotides, the CDR3 is TGCGCCAGCAGCCAAGATGGGGATACGCAGTATTTT. It specifies CASSQDGDTQYF. The chain uses TRBV4-1 and TRBJ2-3; D gene uncertain. Trimming cost V 0 bases and J 6 bases, with 4 bases left between them. This CDR3 has 12 residues. CDR1 and CDR2 (germline): MGHRA, YSYEKL.

The rearrangement uses TRBV4-1 and TRBJ2-3; D not resolved. Trimming shortened V by 8 bases and J by 1 base, and 7 bases separated the two germline ends. CDR3 length equals 12 residues. Per germline, CDR1 MGHRA and CDR2 YSYEKL. Written as DNA, the CDR3 is TGCGCCAGCGCCCCGGGCACAGATACGCAGTATTTT. This sequence encodes CASAPGTDTQYF.

This clonotype was detected ten times or more. The genes are TRBV19 and TRBJ2-7; 12 bases fit TRBD2. Germline-derived CDR1 and CDR2 are LNHDA and SQIVND (reference sequence). The CDR3 totals 17 residues. J gave up 3 bases and V 5 bases, and 11 bases lay outside the gene matches. DNA of the CDR3: TGTGCCAGTAGTCGGTCCGGGACTAGCGGGCTTCACTACGAGCAGTACTTC. Amino acid sequence: CASSRSGTSGLHYEQYF. Supplemented by reference TRBV19 and TRBJ2-7, the full variable domain reads DGGITQSPKYLFRKEGQNVTLSCEQNLNHDAMYWYRQDPGQGLRLIYYSQIVNDFQKGDIAEGYSVSREKKESFPLTVTSAQKNPTAFYLCASSRSGTSGLHYEQYFGPGTRLTVT.

Concerning this clonotype: This likely stems from a read error, as it lies one base from a far larger clone. This chain uses TRBV6-6 with TRBJ2-3, with TRBD2 identical over 9 bases. CDR3 size: 12 residues. Trimming removed 7 bases from V and 14 bases from J; junction bases left unmatched: 10. CDR1 MNHNY and CDR2 SVGAGI come from the germline V gene (reference sequence). The CDR3 coding sequence is TGTGCCAGCATCCAAGCTAGCGGGGAGCTGTATTTT. Amino acid sequence: CASIQASGELYF.

This clonotype was counted ten times or more. The V call is TRBV29-1, the J call TRBJ2-1; D is uncertain. V shed 0 bases and J shed 5 bases, with 17 bases lying between them. The CDR3 is 16 residues long. The germline V gene has CDR1 SQVTM and CDR2 ANQGSEA. Written as DNA, the CDR3 is TGCAGCGTTGAAGATAACATGGTAAGGGCCAACAATGAGCAGTTCTTC. It specifies CSVEDNMVRANNEQFF.

This clonotype is labeled as hyperexpanded. The rearrangement links TRBV4-1 to TRBJ2-3; D gene unclear. CDR1 and CDR2 (germline): MGHRA, YSYEKL. V was pared by 4 bases and J by 5 bases, with 7 bases between. CDR3 length: 12 amino acids. CDR3 nucleotides: TGCGCCAGCAGCCCCGAAGGAGATACGCAGTATTTT. As protein: CASSPEGDTQYF.

Concerning this clonotype: Sequence at one end of the junction differs from germline and may be a read error. The rearrangement uses TRBV30 and TRBJ2-7; possibly TRBD1 or TRBD2 for D (5 bases each). CDR3 length equals 17 residues. Germline V gene data show CDR1 as GTSNPN and CDR2 as SVGIG (reference sequence). CDR3 bases: TGTGCCTGGAGTCCGAGCCTTGGGACGTTGGGCTCCTACGGGCAGTACTTC. Translated, it gives CAWSPSLGTLGSYGQYF.

There are a few counts of this clonotype. The chain employs TRBV20-1 and TRBJ2-7, with 12 bases that match TRBD1. After removal of 6 bases from V and 2 bases from J, the junction contained 5 bases not matched to a gene. This CDR3 contains 14 residues. CDR1 and CDR2 from the germline V gene are DFQATT and SNEGSKA (reference sequence). CDR3 region: CSAPGQGATYEQYF. CDR3 coding DNA: TGCAGTGCCCCGGGACAGGGGGCGACCTACGAGCAGTACTTC.

This clonotype was observed a handful of times. The rearrangement uses TRBV4-1 and TRBJ2-7; 7 positions agree with TRBD2. Looked up from germline, CDR1 is MGHRA and CDR2 is YSYEKL. J gave up 0 bases and V 11 bases, and 16 bases lay outside the gene matches. This CDR3 is built from 16 residues. Here the CDR3 DNA reads TGCGCCGGTAGCCAAGAAGTGGGGGGGGGCTCCTACGAGCAGTACTTC. This translates into CAGSQEVGGGSYEQYF.

The chain carries TRBV4-1 and TRBJ2-7, with a possible D match to TRBD2 (7 bases). Germline V gives CDR1 MGHRA, CDR2 YSYEKL. This CDR3 has 17 amino acids. Trimming took off 0 bases at V and 3 bases at J, with 18 bases between the two ends. CDR3 DNA: TGCGCCAGCAGCCAAGAAGTGGGGGGCGGGGGCGTCTACGAGCAGTACTTC. Translation gives CASSQEVGGGGVYEQYF.